This T cell receptor beta chain originates from a study of blood T cell repertoires in COVID-19. Study-wide background: The United States, Italy and Spain were the sources of the acute and convalescent COVID-19 samples. PBMCs, B-cell-depleted T cells, or T cells were the source of the cDNA or gDNA that made up the material.

Study processing details: How many nucleated cells were present was estimated from reference gene primer amplification. Profiled with immunoSEQ multiplex PCR; TCRdb holds only in-frame clones, not every one. V, J and clone size were drawn from that table, and D and trimming were deduced from the DNA. The top ten clones hold roughly 35% of a sample with more than 120,000 clones, over 70% of them seen once. Germline values: CDR1 SNHLY, CDR2 FYNNEI. The CDR3 is 15 amino acids. V lost 10 bases and J lost 1, with 18 bases in between. The V gene is TRBV2, the J gene TRBJ2-3, with D perhaps matching TRBD1 (6 bases). The receptor was derived from a middle-aged man who had recovered from COVID-19. The sequenced sample was peripheral blood. CDR3 coding DNA: TGTGCCACCTACAGGGAAATGGAGGGCACAGATACGCAGTATTTT. As protein: CATYREMEGTDTQYF. The whole variable domain, remainder taken from reference TRBV2 and TRBJ2-3, is EPEVTQTPSHQVTQMGQEVILRCVPISNHLYFYWYRQILGQKVEFLVSFYNNEISEKSEIFDDQFSVERPDGSNFTLKIRSTKLEDSAMYFCATYREMEGTDTQYFGPGTRLTVL.